This is a list of T cell receptor beta chains from one sample in a study of early stage breast cancer tumors. Here immunoSEQ multiplex PCR was the method, and the copy in TCRdb shows in-frame clones only, minus some. The sample records about 28,000 clones, 80% being singletons. The sample taken for sequencing was blood. Receptors were obtained from a person in their sixties or seventies with breast cancer. The CDR3 runs from the conserved cysteine through the conserved F or W. Fields, in order: clone size, J gene, CDR3 length, V gene, D gene, CDR3 DNA, CDR3 protein. The D gene is left open where the match is weak. Only some rows state a clone size, as once, few, many or a class for expanded clones.

clone_size: -; j_call: TRBJ1-2; cdr3_length: 13; v_call: TRBV7-8; d_call: -; cdr3_nt: TGTGCCAGCAGCTCCTTACCGATACTTGGCTACACCTTC; cdr3_aa: CASSSLPILGYTF
clone_size: -; j_call: TRBJ2-1; cdr3_length: 17; v_call: TRBV14; d_call: TRBD2; cdr3_nt: TGTGCCAGCAGCCAAGACCGTAGGACTAGCGGGAAAAATGAGCAGTTCTTC; cdr3_aa: CASSQDRRTSGKNEQFF
clone_size: -; j_call: TRBJ2-2; cdr3_length: 14; v_call: TRBV5-5; d_call: -; cdr3_nt: TGTGCCAGCAGCTCCGTCCCCCAGTCCGGGGAGCTGTTTTTT; cdr3_aa: CASSSVPQSGELFF
clone_size: once; j_call: TRBJ2-1; cdr3_length: 16; v_call: TRBV29-1; d_call: TRBD2; cdr3_nt: TGCAGCGTGGGGGGACTAGCGGGAGGGCCGGCCAATGAGCAGTTCTTC; cdr3_aa: CSVGGLAGGPANEQFF
clone_size: -; j_call: TRBJ2-7; cdr3_length: 16; v_call: TRBV15; d_call: -; cdr3_nt: TGTGCCACCAGCACACCTCCCGGGACTCCAACCTCCGAGCAGTACTTC; cdr3_aa: CATSTPPGTPTSEQYF
clone_size: -; j_call: TRBJ2-7; cdr3_length: 14; v_call: TRBV10-3; d_call: TRBD2; cdr3_nt: TGTGCCATCACCAAGACTAGCGGGAACTACGAGCAGTACTTC; cdr3_aa: CAITKTSGNYEQYF
clone_size: once; j_call: TRBJ1-2; cdr3_length: 16; v_call: TRBV18; d_call: TRBD1; cdr3_nt: TGTGCCAGCTCACCACAACAGGGGGCAGGCAACTATGGCTACACCTTC; cdr3_aa: CASSPQQGAGNYGYTF
clone_size: -; j_call: TRBJ2-1; cdr3_length: 13; v_call: TRBV7-9; d_call: -; cdr3_nt: TGTGCCAGCAGGGATGGCAGGAACAATGAGCAGTTCTTC; cdr3_aa: CASRDGRNNEQFF
clone_size: -; j_call: TRBJ1-1; cdr3_length: 13; v_call: TRBV11-3; d_call: TRBD1; cdr3_nt: TGTGCCAGCAGCCCCCGGACAGGGGAGAAAGCTTTCTTT; cdr3_aa: CASSPRTGEKAFF
clone_size: -; j_call: TRBJ2-1; cdr3_length: 14; v_call: TRBV6-6; d_call: -; cdr3_nt: TGTGCCAGCAGTTACTCGACTGCTAACAATGAGCAGTTCTTC; cdr3_aa: CASSYSTANNEQFF
clone_size: -; j_call: TRBJ2-5; cdr3_length: 15; v_call: TRBV14; d_call: -; cdr3_nt: TGTGCCAGCAGCCAATTATCATTGGGGCGCGAGACCCAGTACTTC; cdr3_aa: CASSQLSLGRETQYF
clone_size: -; j_call: TRBJ1-1; cdr3_length: 14; v_call: TRBV5-4; d_call: -; cdr3_nt: TGTGCCAGCAGCTTGGACCCAGGTCGGACTGAAGCTTTCTTT; cdr3_aa: CASSLDPGRTEAFF